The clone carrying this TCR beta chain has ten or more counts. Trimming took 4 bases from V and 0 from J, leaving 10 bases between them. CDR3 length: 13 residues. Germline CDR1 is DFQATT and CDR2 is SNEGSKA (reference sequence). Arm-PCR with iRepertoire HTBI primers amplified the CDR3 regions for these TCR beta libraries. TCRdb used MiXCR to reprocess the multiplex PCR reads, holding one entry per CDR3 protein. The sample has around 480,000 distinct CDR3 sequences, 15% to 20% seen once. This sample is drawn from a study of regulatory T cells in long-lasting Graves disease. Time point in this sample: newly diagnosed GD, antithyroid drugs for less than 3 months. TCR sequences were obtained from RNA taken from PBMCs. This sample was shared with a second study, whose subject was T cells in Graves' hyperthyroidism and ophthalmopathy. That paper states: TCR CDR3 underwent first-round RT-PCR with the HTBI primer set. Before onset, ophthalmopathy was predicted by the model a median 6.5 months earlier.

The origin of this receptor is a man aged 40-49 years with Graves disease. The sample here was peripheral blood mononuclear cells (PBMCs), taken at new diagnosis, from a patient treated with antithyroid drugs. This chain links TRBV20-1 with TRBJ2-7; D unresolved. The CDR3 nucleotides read TGCAGTGCTATAAGTCCTAACTCCTACGAGCAGTACTTC. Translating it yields CSAISPNSYEQYF.